This is a list of T cell receptor beta chains from one sample in a study of glioma-infiltrating T cells. A single record per CDR3 protein comes from TCRdb applying MiXCR to the multiplex PCR reads. The sample yields about 190,000 distinct CDR3 sequences, 32% seen once. Sequencing was carried out using glioma tissue, nonneoplastic brain tissue, or PBMCs (not recorded which). These receptors all come from a human donor with low-grade glioma or glioblastoma, undergoing nonglioma brain surgery, or in good health (not recorded which). Both conserved end residues are part of each CDR3. Each record gives: D gene, J gene, clone size, V gene, CDR3 protein, CDR3 DNA. D genes are given only for firm matches. The listing skips clone size in some rows; elsewhere it reads once, few, many or a size class.

. | TRBJ1-1 | few | TRBV12-3/TRBV12-4 | CASSFKTGYPEAFF | TGTGCCAGCAGTTTTAAAACAGGTTACCCTGAAGCTTTCTTT
. | TRBJ2-7 | many | TRBV15 | CATSRDRSSYEQYF | TGTGCCACCAGCAGAGATCGATCCTCCTACGAGCAGTACTTC
. | TRBJ2-3 | . | TRBV11-3 | CASRQGGRDTQYF | TGTGCCAGCAGACAGGGAGGCAGAGATACGCAGTATTTT
TRBD1 | TRBJ1-5 | . | TRBV20-1 | CSARRDRGNQPQHF | TGCAGTGCTAGAAGGGACAGGGGTAATCAGCCCCAGCATTTT
TRBD1 | TRBJ2-1 | many | TRBV28 | CASSGDRGSYNEQFF | TGTGCCAGCAGCGGCGACAGGGGATCCTACAATGAGCAGTTCTTC
. | TRBJ2-3 | many | TRBV24-1 | CATMANHRGTDTQYF | TGTGCCACCATGGCGAACCACAGGGGCACAGATACGCAGTATTTT
TRBD2 | TRBJ2-5 | many | TRBV27 | CASSLRRLAGRQETQYF | TGTGCCAGCAGTCTCCGCCGACTAGCGGGACGACAAGAGACCCAGTACTTC
TRBD2 | TRBJ2-3 | many | TRBV2 | CASSPLAGIGTDTQYF | TGTGCCAGCAGCCCACTAGCGGGAATTGGCACAGATACGCAGTATTTT
. | TRBJ1-4 | . | TRBV28 | CGSSLGVREKLFF | TGTGGCAGCAGTTTAGGGGTGCGGGAAAAACTGTTTTTT
. | TRBJ2-5 | few | TRBV6-1 | CASNIGETQYF | TGTGCCAGCAACATCGGGGAGACCCAGTACTTC
. | TRBJ1-2 | few | TRBV30 | CAWSLGIDGYTF | TGTGCCTGGAGTCTGGGGATCGATGGCTACACCTTC
. | TRBJ1-3 | few | TRBV7-9 | CASSGGPNSGNTIYF | TGTGCCAGCAGCGGGGGACCCAACTCTGGAAACACCATATATTTT
TRBD2 | TRBJ2-1 | once | TRBV5-1 | CASPDSQSGRAKNEQFF | TGCGCCAGCCCAGACAGCCAAAGCGGGAGGGCAAAAAATGAGCAGTTCTTC
. | TRBJ2-7 | . | TRBV30 | CAWRRTGIEQYF | TGTGCCTGGAGGCGAACAGGGATCGAGCAGTACTTC
. | TRBJ2-7 | . | TRBV12-3/TRBV12-4 | CASRLGEGYEQYF | TGTGCCAGCAGACTCGGGGAAGGGTACGAGCAGTACTTC
. | TRBJ1-4 | many | TRBV6-1 | CASSFTGGASGKLFF | TGTGCCAGCAGCTTCACGGGGGGCGCCTCAGGAAAACTGTTTTTT
TRBD2 | TRBJ2-1 | . | TRBV12-3/TRBV12-4 | CAGSPGLAGGRNEQFF | TGTGCCGGCAGCCCAGGACTAGCGGGGGGTAGAAATGAGCAGTTCTTC
. | TRBJ1-6 | . | TRBV6-6 | CASSYLGDYNSPLHF | TGTGCCAGCAGTTATCTGGGGGACTATAATTCACCCCTCCACTTT
. | TRBJ2-1 | many | TRBV15 | CATSRDPRGTSNDNEQFF | TGTGCCACCAGCAGAGATCCACGAGGAACATCCAACGACAATGAGCAGTTCTTC
TRBD2 | TRBJ2-4 | . | TRBV5-1 | CASSLTAGGEAKNIQYF | TGCGCCAGCAGCTTAACTGCGGGGGGAGAAGCCAAAAACATTCAGTACTTC
. | TRBJ2-3 | many | TRBV24-1 | CATSDRSLGDTQYF | TGTGCCACCAGTGACCGAAGCTTGGGAGATACGCAGTATTTT
TRBD2 | TRBJ2-1 | few | TRBV5-4 | CASSFSGNSYNEQFF | TGTGCCAGCAGCTTTAGCGGGAACTCCTACAATGAGCAGTTCTTC
TRBD2 | TRBJ2-3 | . | TRBV19 | CASRASGSRADTQYF | TGTGCCAGCCGGGCTAGCGGGAGTAGGGCAGATACGCAGTATTTT
TRBD2 | TRBJ2-7 | many | TRBV20-1 | CSASPTSGNYEQYF | TGCAGTGCTAGCCCTACTAGCGGAAACTACGAGCAGTACTTC
. | TRBJ2-7 | . | TRBV18 | CASSPRRDSYEQYF | TGTGCCAGCTCACCACGGCGGGATTCCTACGAGCAGTACTTC
TRBD2 | TRBJ2-1 | few | TRBV29-1 | CSVEDVAGGRYNEQFF | TGCAGCGTTGAAGATGTAGCGGGAGGACGGTACAATGAGCAGTTCTTC
TRBD2 | TRBJ2-3 | many | TRBV7-2 | CASSSLGAGGSDTQYF | TGTGCCAGCAGCTCCCTTGGAGCGGGAGGCTCAGATACGCAGTATTTT
. | TRBJ2-5 | . | TRBV27 | CASSEVDRSEETQYF | TGTGCCAGCAGTGAAGTCGACAGGTCAGAAGAGACCCAGTACTTC
. | TRBJ1-5 | many | TRBV19 | CASRGGNQPQHF | TGTGCCAGTCGGGGAGGCAATCAGCCCCAGCATTTT
. | TRBJ2-1 | few | TRBV3-1 | CASSQKIDSGGTTAYNEQFF | TGTGCCAGCAGCCAAAAGATAGACTCAGGGGGGACTACGGCCTACAATGAGCAGTTCTTC
. | TRBJ2-7 | many | TRBV7-2 | CASSPHAVSYEQYF | TGTGCCAGCAGCCCCCACGCGGTCTCCTACGAGCAGTACTTC
TRBD2 | TRBJ2-1 | many | TRBV20-1 | CSARDGGRVINEQFF | TGCAGTGCTAGAGACGGCGGGAGGGTTATCAATGAGCAGTTCTTC
TRBD2 | TRBJ2-4 | many | TRBV6-2/TRBV6-3 | CASSYPPGLLNIQYF | TGTGCCAGCAGTTACCCTCCGGGACTATTAAACATTCAGTACTTC
. | TRBJ2-3 | . | TRBV2 | CASSVLGVIADTQYF | TGTGCCAGCAGTGTCTTGGGCGTTATCGCAGATACGCAGTATTTT
. | TRBJ1-1 | . | TRBV20-1 | CSTIPDTEAFF | TGCAGTACCATCCCGGACACTGAAGCTTTCTTT
TRBD2 | TRBJ2-7 | . | TRBV19 | CASSMGGGRNEQYF | TGTGCCAGTAGTATGGGGGGAGGGCGCAACGAGCAGTACTTC
. | TRBJ2-1 | . | TRBV5-1 | CASSLPRTTLIRGNEQFF | TGCGCCAGCAGCTTGCCTCGGACTACCTTAATCCGGGGCAATGAGCAGTTCTTC
. | TRBJ2-3 | many | TRBV4-3 | CASSQRVSWGTDTQYF | TGCGCCAGCAGCCAAAGAGTTTCGTGGGGCACAGATACGCAGTATTTT
. | TRBJ2-7 | many | TRBV20-1 | CSAIPRGAYEQYF | TGCAGTGCTATCCCTAGGGGGGCCTACGAGCAGTACTTC
TRBD1 | TRBJ2-6 | . | TRBV7-2 | CASSWDSSGANALTF | TGTGCCAGCAGCTGGGACAGCTCTGGGGCCAACGCCCTGACTTTC
. | TRBJ2-3 | many | TRBV6-1 | CATTRADTQYF | TGTGCCACCACGAGAGCAGATACGCAGTATTTT